The source of this T cell receptor (beta chain) is a study of blood T cell repertoires in COVID-19. Study details: Donors in the United States, Italy and Spain gave samples during acute or convalescent COVID-19. The cDNA or gDNA used as material had been derived from T cells, B-cell-depleted T cells, or PBMCs.

Trimming stripped 6 bases from V and 2 bases from J, with 13 bases between. Germline V gene sequence: CDR1 SNHLY, CDR2 FYNNEI. The length of the CDR3 is 14 residues. Per the original methods: Using reference gene primer amplification, nucleated cell counts were estimated. Clones were read by immunoSEQ multiplex PCR, and TCRdb kept only the in-frame ones, dropping some. The D gene and trimming were derived from the DNA, and the V and J assignments and clone size from that table. The sample has around 100,000 clones, roughly 80% seen once. This receptor was taken from a man in his 70s with active or convalescent COVID-19. The rearrangement joins TRBV2 to TRBJ1-1, with D hard to call. The sample comprised peripheral blood. CDR3 region: CASSGSGGNTEAFF. CDR3 coding DNA: TGTGCCAGCAGCGGATCAGGAGGCAACACTGAAGCTTTCTTT.